Listed here are 18 T cell receptor beta chains from one sample, sequenced in a study of blood T cell repertoires in COVID-19. Libraries were prepared by immunoSEQ multiplex PCR; TCRdb keeps only in-frame clonotypes and omits some of them. The data hold about 250,000 clones, with roughly 83% observed a single time. Sequencing input: peripheral blood. Every receptor here comes from an elderly man with acute or convalescent COVID-19.

The chain links TRBV5-4 to TRBJ1-1; D ambiguous. The CDR3 sequence is 13 residues long. Trimming took off 3 bases at V and 3 bases at J, with 9 bases between the two ends. Germline V gene data show CDR1 as SGHNT and CDR2 as YYREEE (reference sequence). CDR3 sequence: CASSWEWDTEAFF. The DNA for the CDR3 is TGTGCCAGCAGCTGGGAGTGGGACACTGAAGCTTTCTTT.

This rearrangement joins TRBV6-1 to TRBJ1-5; the D gene is possibly TRBD1 (6 bases). V shed 0 bases and J shed 4 bases, with 10 bases lying between them. Per germline, CDR1 MNHNS and CDR2 SASEGT. The CDR3 loop spans 15 amino acids. The CDR3 DNA is TGTGCCAGCAGTGAAGCTAGGACAGTTAATCAGCCCCAGCATTTT. This translates into CASSEARTVNQPQHF.

The chain joins TRBV19 to TRBJ2-2; D is uncertain. The CDR3 sequence is 16 residues long. Germline CDR1 reads LNHDA; CDR2 reads SQIVND (reference sequence). Deletions cut 6 bases from V and 3 bases from J, with 17 bases between. Written as DNA, the CDR3 is TGTGCCAGTAGATTCTTTGAGTATTCCGACACCGGGGAGCTGTTTTTT. Its protein is CASRFFEYSDTGELFF.

This rearrangement joins TRBV2 to TRBJ1-2; a possible D gene is TRBD1 (5 bases). The CDR3 length is 14 residues. Trimming stripped 4 bases from V and 4 bases from J, with 13 bases between. From germline, CDR1 is SNHLY and CDR2 FYNNEI. The CDR3 DNA follows: TGTGCCAGCAGTGCAGGGTCTAACTCCTATGGCTACACCTTC. Its protein is CASSAGSNSYGYTF.

Turning to this clone: A junction end diverges from the germline sequence, so it may reflect a read error. This sample includes further DNA sequences coding for the same CDR3. V and J are TRBV27 and TRBJ2-3; a possible D gene is TRBD1 (5 bases). Looked up from germline, CDR1 is MNHEY and CDR2 is SMNVEV (reference sequence). This CDR3 contains 16 residues. The CDR3 DNA reads TGTGCTAGCACCCCACGGCTAATCAGGGAAACAGATACGCAGTATTTT. Encoded protein: CASTPRLIRETDTQYF.

V and J are TRBV6-5 and TRBJ1-6; D is uncertain. The ends were cut back, 0 bases at V and 7 bases at J, with 10 bases in the middle. Germline V gene sequence: CDR1 MNHEY, CDR2 SVGAGI. This CDR3 region has 15 residues. The CDR3 nucleotides read TGTGCCAGCAGTTACTCGGGGAGGAGGAATTCACCCCTCCACTTT. This encodes CASSYSGRRNSPLHF.

The chain combines TRBV5-3 with TRBJ2-7; 13 nucleotides line up with TRBD2. TRBV5-3 is an open reading frame whose function is uncertain. With V trimmed by 0 bases and J by 3 bases, 12 bases remained unmatched. There are 19 residues in the CDR3. The CDR3 loop reads CARSLEGLAGPGWGYEQYF. DNA for the CDR3: TGTGCCAGAAGCTTGGAGGGACTAGCGGGACCCGGGTGGGGCTACGAGCAGTACTTC.

The chain employs TRBV5-8 and TRBJ2-1, with 11 bases aligning to TRBD1. With 4 bases clipped from V and 4 bases from J, the junction kept 7 bases outside the gene matches. There are 16 residues in the CDR3. Germline V gene lookup returns CDR1 SGHTS and CDR2 YDEGEE. The CDR3 here is CASSLTGTGGYNEQFF. Written as DNA, the CDR3 is TGTGCCAGCAGCCTTACCGGGACAGGGGGATACAATGAGCAGTTCTTC.

This clone was found a few times. This chain joins TRBV7-9 and TRBJ2-6; the D is unclear. The V gene's germline CDR1 is SEHNR and CDR2 FQNEAQ (reference sequence). The CDR3 totals 17 residues. V shed 2 bases and J shed 0 bases, with 11 bases lying between them. CDR3 sequence reads: CASSLYGSPSGANVLTF. CDR3 coding DNA: TGTGCCAGCAGCTTATACGGGTCTCCCTCTGGGGCCAACGTCCTGACTTTC.

CDR3 region: CASRFSSYNSPLHF. DNA of the CDR3: TGTGCCAGCAGGTTCAGCTCCTATAATTCACCCCTCCACTTT. The rearrangement links TRBV5-6 to TRBJ1-6; the D is unclear. Germline assignment: CDR1 SGHDT and CDR2 YYEEEE. The ends were cut back, 5 bases at V and 0 bases at J, with 6 bases in the middle. The CDR3 extends over 14 amino acids. The full variable domain, with the rest looked up from reference TRBV5-6 and TRBJ1-6, is DAGVTQSPTHLIKTRGQQVTLRCSPKSGHDTVSWYQQALGQGPQFIFQYYEEEERQRGNFPDRFSGHQFPNYSSELNVNALLLGDSALYLCASRFSSYNSPLHFGNGTRLTVT.

The V gene is TRBV27, the J gene TRBJ1-5; TRBD1 agrees at 12 bases. The CDR3 runs 16 residues. V dropped 6 bases and J dropped 7; count of bases not matched to a gene: 10. Germline assignment: CDR1 MNHEY and CDR2 SMNVEV (reference sequence). In DNA form, the CDR3 reads TGTGCCAGCAGCTCCCTCGGGACAGGGGGCGGCCAGCCCCAGCATTTT. Translated: CASSSLGTGGGQPQHF.

This chain links TRBV12-3 or TRBV12-4 with TRBJ2-5; D is possibly TRBD2 (6 bases). Trimming took off 4 bases at V and 5 bases at J, with 11 bases between the two ends. CDR3 length: 13 amino acids. Written as DNA, the CDR3 is TGTGCCAGCAGTTCCACTAGCCGTGAGACCCAGTACTTC. Its protein product is CASSSTSRETQYF.

This sequence joins TRBV7-6 and TRBJ1-5; 9 nucleotides agree with TRBD1. V dropped 5 bases and J dropped 6; count of bases not matched to a gene: 2. Per the germline V gene, CDR1 is SGHVS and CDR2 is FNYEAQ. The CDR3 runs to 13 residues. The CDR3 reads CASSRDRAQPQHF. The CDR3, as DNA: TGTGCCAGCAGCAGGGACAGGGCTCAGCCCCAGCATTTT.

V gene TRBV9 combines with J gene TRBJ2-5; maybe TRBD2 (7 bases). This CDR3 region has 15 residues. Germline loops: CDR1 SGDLS, CDR2 YYNGEE. The V end lost 1 base, the J end lost 5 bases, and 15 bases lay between the germline ends. Written as DNA, the CDR3 is TGTGCCAGCAGCGTAAGCCCAGGGAGGGGGGAGACCCAGTACTTC. It specifies CASSVSPGRGETQYF.

The genes are TRBV24-1 and TRBJ2-7, with D possibly being TRBD1 (6 bases). Trimming cost V 3 bases and J 6 bases, with 11 bases left between them. CDR1 KGHDR and CDR2 SFDVKD come from the germline V gene. This CDR3 comprises 13 residues. DNA for the CDR3: TGTGCCACCAGTGATATGAGGGGGAGCGAGCAGTACTTC. Translated, it gives CATSDMRGSEQYF.

The V gene is TRBV12-5, the J gene TRBJ2-2; TRBD2 matches at 8 bases. V trimming: 5 bases; J trimming: 1 base; junction bases outside the gene matches: 21. The CDR3 sequence is 21 residues long. The germline V gene has CDR1 LGHNT and CDR2 FRNRAP. The CDR3 protein is CASGKPDRRLGGRMNTGELFF. Written as DNA, the CDR3 is TGTGCTAGTGGTAAGCCGGACAGACGACTTGGCGGGAGGATGAACACCGGGGAGCTGTTTTTT. Full variable domain (remainder filled in from reference TRBV12-5 and TRBJ2-2): DARVTQTPRHKVTEMGQEVTMRCQPILGHNTVFWYRQTMMQGLELLAYFRNRAPLDDSGMPKDRFSAEMPDATLATLKIQPSEPRDSAVYFCASGKPDRRLGGRMNTGELFFGEGSRLTVL.

The chain employs TRBV5-1 and TRBJ2-7; maybe TRBD1 (6 bases). The CDR3 extends over 15 amino acids. The V end lost 3 bases, the J end lost 2 bases, and 15 bases lay between the germline ends. Germline CDR1 is SGHRS and CDR2 is YFSETQ. CDR3 in DNA: TGCGCCAGCAGCTCGAAGGCGGACAGCCCCTACGAGCAGTACTTC. Translation gives CASSSKADSPYEQYF.

The V call is TRBV7-8, the J call TRBJ2-7; TRBD2 is a possible D gene (5 bases). Deletions cut 4 bases from V and 0 bases from J, with 16 bases between. This CDR3 is built from 16 residues. In germline, CDR1 is SGHVS, CDR2 FQNEAQ. The CDR3 DNA reads TGTGCCAGCAGCTCCCTGGGAGCCTTGCGCTCCTACGAGCAGTACTTC. This codes for CASSSLGALRSYEQYF. Based on the CDR3 plus reference TRBV7-8 and TRBJ2-7, the full variable domain is GAGVSQSPRYKVAKRGQDVALRCDPISGHVSLFWYQQALGQGPEFLTYFQNEAQLDKSGLPSDRFFAERPEGSVSTLKIQRTQQEDSAVYLCASSSLGALRSYEQYFGPGTRLTVT.